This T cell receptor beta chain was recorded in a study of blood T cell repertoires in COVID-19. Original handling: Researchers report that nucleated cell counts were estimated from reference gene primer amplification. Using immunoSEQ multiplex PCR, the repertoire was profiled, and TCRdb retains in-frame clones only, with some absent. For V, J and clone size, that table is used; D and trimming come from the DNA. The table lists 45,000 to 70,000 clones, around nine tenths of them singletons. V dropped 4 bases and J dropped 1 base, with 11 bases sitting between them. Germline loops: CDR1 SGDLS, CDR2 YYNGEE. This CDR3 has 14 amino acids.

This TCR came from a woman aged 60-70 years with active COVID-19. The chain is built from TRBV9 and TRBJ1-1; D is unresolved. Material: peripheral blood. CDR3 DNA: TGTGCCAGCAGCACTCGACACGCGAACACTGAAGCTTTCTTT. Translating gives CASSTRHANTEAFF.